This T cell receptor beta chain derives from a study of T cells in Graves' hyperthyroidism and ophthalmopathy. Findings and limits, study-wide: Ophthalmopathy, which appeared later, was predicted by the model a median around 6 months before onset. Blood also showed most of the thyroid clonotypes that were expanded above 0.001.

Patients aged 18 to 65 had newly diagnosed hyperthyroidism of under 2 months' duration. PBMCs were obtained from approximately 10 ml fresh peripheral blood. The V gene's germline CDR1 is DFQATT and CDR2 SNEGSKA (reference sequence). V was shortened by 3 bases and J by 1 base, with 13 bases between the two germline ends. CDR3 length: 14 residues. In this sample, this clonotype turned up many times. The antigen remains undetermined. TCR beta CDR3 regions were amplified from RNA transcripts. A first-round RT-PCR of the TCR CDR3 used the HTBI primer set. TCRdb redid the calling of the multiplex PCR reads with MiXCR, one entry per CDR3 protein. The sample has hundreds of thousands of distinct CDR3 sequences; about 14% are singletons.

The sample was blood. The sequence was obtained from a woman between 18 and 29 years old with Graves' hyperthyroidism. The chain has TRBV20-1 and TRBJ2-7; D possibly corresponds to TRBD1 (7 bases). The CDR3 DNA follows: TGCAGTGCTAGCGAGACAGGGAGGTCCTACGAGCAGTACTTC. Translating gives CSASETGRSYEQYF.